The T cell receptor (beta chain) under discussion was sequenced for a study of blood T cell repertoires in COVID-19. Looking at the study overall: COVID-19 samples, acute and convalescent, were from the United States, Italy and Spain.

In the original workflow: Amplification of reference gene primers was used by the study to estimate nucleated cell counts. TCRdb's table, derived via immunoSEQ multiplex PCR, lists solely in-frame clones and lacks some. The DNA was the basis for D and trimming; V, J and clone size are from that table. The repertoire has roughly 200,000 clones, 85% to 90% of them found once; the top ten carry 0.88%. Unmatched junction bases numbered 2, after V lost 5 bases and J lost 3 bases. Germline V gene sequence: CDR1 KGHSH, CDR2 LQKENI. There are 14 residues in the CDR3. The clonotype was recovered from a woman aged 18-30 years who had recovered from COVID-19. The rearrangement joins TRBV18 to TRBJ2-2; 8 bases are a match to TRBD1. What was sequenced was peripheral blood. This CDR3 reads CASSGQGYTGELFF. CDR3 sequence (DNA): TGTGCCAGCTCAGGACAGGGCTACACCGGGGAGCTGTTTTTT.